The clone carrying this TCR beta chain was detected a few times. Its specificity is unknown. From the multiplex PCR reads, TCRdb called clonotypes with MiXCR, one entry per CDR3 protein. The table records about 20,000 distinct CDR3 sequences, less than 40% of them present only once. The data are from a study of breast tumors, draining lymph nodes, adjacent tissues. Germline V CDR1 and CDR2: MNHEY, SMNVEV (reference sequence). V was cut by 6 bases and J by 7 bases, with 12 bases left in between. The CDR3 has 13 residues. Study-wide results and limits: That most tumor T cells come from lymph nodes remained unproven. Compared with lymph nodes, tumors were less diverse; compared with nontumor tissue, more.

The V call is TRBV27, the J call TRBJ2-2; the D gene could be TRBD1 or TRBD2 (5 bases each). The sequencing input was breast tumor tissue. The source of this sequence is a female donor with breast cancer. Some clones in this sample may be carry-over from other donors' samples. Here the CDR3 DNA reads TGTGCCAGCAGCTCCCCTGGGGGCGGGGAGCTGTTTTTT. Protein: CASSSPGGGELFF.